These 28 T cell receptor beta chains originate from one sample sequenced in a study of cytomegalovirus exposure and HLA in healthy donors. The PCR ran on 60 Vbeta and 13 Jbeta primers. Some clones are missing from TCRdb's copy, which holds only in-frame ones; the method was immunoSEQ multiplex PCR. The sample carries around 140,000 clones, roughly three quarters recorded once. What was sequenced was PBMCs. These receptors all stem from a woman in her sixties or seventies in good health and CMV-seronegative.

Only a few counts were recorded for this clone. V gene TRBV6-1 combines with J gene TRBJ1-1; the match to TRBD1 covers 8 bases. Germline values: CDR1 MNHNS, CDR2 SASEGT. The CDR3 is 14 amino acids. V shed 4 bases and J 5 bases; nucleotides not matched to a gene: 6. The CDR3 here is CASSAWDRSTEAFF. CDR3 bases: TGTGCCAGCAGTGCCTGGGACAGGTCAACTGAAGCTTTCTTT.

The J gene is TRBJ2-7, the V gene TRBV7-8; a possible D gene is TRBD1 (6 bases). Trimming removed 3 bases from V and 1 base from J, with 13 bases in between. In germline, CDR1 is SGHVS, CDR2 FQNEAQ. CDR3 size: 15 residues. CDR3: CASSFSLQGSYEQYF. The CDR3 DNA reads TGTGCCAGCAGCTTTTCGCTCCAGGGGTCCTACGAGCAGTACTTC.

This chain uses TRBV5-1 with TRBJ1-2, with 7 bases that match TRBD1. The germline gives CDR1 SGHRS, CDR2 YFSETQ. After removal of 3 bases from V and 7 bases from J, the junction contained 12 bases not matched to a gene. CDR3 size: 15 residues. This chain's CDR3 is CASSYDSQGTSGYTF. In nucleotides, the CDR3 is TGCGCCAGCAGCTATGACTCACAGGGGACTAGTGGCTACACCTTC.

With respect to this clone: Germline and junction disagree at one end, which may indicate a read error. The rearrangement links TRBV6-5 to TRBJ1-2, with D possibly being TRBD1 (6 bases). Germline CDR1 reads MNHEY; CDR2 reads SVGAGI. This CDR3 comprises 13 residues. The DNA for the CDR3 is TGTGCCAGCAGGAGACAGGATAACCATGGCTACACCTTC. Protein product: CASRRQDNHGYTF.

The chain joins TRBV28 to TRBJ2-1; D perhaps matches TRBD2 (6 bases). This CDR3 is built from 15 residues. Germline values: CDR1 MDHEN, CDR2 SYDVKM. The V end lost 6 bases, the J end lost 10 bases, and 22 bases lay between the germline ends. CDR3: CASRATGGGRMEQFF. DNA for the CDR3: TGTGCCAGCAGGGCAACCGGGGGAGGCCGAATGGAGCAGTTCTTC.

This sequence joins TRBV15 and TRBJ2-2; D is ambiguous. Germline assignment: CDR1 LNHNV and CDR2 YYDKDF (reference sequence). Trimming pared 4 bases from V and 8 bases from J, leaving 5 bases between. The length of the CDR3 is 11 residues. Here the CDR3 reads CATSTSGELFF. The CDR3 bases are TGTGCCACCAGCACTAGTGGGGAGCTGTTTTTT.

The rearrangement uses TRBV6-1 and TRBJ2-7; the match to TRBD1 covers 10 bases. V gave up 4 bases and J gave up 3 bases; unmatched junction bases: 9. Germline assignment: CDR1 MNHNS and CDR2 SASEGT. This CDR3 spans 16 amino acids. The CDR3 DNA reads TGTGCCAGCAGTGCTATGACAGGGGGCGGTGGCTACGAGCAGTACTTC. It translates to CASSAMTGGGGYEQYF.

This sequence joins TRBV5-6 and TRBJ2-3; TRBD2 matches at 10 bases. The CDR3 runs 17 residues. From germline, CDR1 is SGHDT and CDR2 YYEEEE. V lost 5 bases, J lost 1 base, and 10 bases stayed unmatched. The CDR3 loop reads CASRDSPSGGGTDTQYF. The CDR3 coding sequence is TGTGCCAGCAGGGACAGTCCTAGCGGGGGAGGCACAGATACGCAGTATTTT.

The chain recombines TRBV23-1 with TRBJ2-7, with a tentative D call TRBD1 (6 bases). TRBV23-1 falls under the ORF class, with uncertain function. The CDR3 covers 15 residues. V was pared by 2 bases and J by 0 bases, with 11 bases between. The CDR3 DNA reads TGCGCCAGCAGTCAACCTAGGACAGCCTCCTACGAGCAGTACTTC. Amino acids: CASSQPRTASYEQYF.

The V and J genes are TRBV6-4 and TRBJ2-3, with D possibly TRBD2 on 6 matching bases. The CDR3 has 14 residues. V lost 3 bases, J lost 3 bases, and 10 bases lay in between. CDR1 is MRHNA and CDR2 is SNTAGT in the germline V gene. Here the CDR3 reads CASSEGLHTDTQYF. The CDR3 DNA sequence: TGTGCCAGCAGTGAGGGACTGCATACAGATACGCAGTATTTT.

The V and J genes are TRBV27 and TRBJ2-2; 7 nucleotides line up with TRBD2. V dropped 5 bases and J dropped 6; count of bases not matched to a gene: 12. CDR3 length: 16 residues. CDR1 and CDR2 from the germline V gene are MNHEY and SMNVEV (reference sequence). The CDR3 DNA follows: TGTGCCAGCAGTACCCTATGGGGGAGGGCCGCCGGGGAGCTGTTTTTT. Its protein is CASSTLWGRAAGELFF.

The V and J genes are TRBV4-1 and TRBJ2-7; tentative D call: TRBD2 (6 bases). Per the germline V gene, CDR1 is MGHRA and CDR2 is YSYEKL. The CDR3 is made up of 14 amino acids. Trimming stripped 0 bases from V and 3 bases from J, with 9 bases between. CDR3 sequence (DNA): TGCGCCAGCAGCCAAGAGGGACTTCACTACGAGCAGTACTTC. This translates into CASSQEGLHYEQYF.

The CDR3 sequence: CASSSRAGTGSYEQYF. Here the CDR3 DNA reads TGTGCCAGCAGCTCCAGAGCCGGGACTGGCTCCTACGAGCAGTACTTC. The chain recombines TRBV7-9 with TRBJ2-7; TRBD2 might be the D (6 bases). This CDR3 region has 16 residues. The V end was cut by 4 bases, the J end by 0 bases, with 16 bases between. Germline V gives CDR1 SEHNR, CDR2 FQNEAQ (reference sequence).

The CDR3 protein is CATSDRGRSSYEQYF. CDR3 sequence (DNA): TGTGCCACCAGCGACAGGGGGCGAAGCTCCTACGAGCAGTACTTC. The J gene is TRBJ2-7, the V gene TRBV15; 10 nucleotides align to TRBD1. Germline V CDR1 and CDR2: LNHNV, YYDKDF (reference sequence). Trimming at V came to 5 bases and at J to 0 bases, leaving 4 bases not matched to a gene. This CDR3 is built from 15 residues.

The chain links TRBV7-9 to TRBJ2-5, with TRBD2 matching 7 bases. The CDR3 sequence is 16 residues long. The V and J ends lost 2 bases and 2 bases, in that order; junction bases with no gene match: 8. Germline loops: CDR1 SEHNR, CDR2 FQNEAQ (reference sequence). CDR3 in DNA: TGTGCCAGCAGCTTACCTAGCGGACCCCAACAAGAGACCCAGTACTTC. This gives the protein CASSLPSGPQQETQYF.

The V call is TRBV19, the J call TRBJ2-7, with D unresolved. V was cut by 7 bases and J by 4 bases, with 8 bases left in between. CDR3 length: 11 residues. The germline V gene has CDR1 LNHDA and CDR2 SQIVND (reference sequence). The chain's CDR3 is CASTSGYEQYF. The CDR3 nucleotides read TGTGCCAGTACTAGTGGATACGAGCAGTACTTC.

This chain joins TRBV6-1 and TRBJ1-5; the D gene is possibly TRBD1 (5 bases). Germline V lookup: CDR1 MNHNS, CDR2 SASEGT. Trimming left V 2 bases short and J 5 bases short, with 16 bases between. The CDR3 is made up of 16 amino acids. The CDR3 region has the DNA TGTGCCAGCAGTGAAAGTATGGGCAGGACATATCAGCCCCAGCATTTT. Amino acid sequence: CASSESMGRTYQPQHF.

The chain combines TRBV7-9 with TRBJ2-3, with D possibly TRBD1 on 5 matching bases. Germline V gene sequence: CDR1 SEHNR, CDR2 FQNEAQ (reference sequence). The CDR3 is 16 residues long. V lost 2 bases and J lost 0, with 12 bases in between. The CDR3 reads CASSLIDRFSTDTQYF. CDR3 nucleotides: TGTGCCAGCAGCTTAATCGACAGATTTAGCACAGATACGCAGTATTTT.

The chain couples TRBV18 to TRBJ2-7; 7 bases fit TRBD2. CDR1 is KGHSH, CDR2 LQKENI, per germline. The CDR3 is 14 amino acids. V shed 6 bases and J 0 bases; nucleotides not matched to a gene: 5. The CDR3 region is CASSLTSDSYEQYF. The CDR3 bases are TGTGCCAGCTCGCTAACTAGCGACTCCTACGAGCAGTACTTC.

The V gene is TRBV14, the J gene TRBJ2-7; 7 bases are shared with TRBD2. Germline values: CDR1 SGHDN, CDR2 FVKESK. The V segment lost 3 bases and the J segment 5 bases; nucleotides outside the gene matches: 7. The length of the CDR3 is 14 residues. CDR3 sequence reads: CASSQRLAWNEQYF. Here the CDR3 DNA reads TGTGCCAGCAGCCAGAGACTAGCTTGGAACGAGCAGTACTTC.

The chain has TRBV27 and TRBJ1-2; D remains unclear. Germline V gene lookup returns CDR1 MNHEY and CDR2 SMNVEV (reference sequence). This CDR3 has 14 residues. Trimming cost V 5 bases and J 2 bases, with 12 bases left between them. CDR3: CASSPRGENYGYTF. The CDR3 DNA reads TGTGCCAGCAGTCCACGCGGGGAAAACTATGGCTACACCTTC.

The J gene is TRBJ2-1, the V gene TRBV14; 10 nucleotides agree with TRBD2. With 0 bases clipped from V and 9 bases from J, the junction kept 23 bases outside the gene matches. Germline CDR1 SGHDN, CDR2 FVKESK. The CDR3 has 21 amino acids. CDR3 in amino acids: CASSQDRKGFRPSGSRGEQFF. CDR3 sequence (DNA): TGTGCCAGCAGCCAAGATCGTAAAGGGTTTAGGCCTAGCGGGAGTCGGGGTGAGCAGTTCTTC.

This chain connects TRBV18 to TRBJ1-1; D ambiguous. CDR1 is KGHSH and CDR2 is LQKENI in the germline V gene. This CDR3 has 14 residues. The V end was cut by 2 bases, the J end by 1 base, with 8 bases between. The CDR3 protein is CASSPSHSNTEAFF. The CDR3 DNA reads TGTGCCAGCTCACCATCACATTCGAACACTGAAGCTTTCTTT.

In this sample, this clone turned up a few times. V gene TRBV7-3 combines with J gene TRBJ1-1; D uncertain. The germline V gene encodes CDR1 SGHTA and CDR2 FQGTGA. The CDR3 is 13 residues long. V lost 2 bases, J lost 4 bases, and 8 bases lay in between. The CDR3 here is CASSLEGFTEAFF. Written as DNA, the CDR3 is TGTGCCAGCAGCTTAGAGGGCTTCACTGAAGCTTTCTTT. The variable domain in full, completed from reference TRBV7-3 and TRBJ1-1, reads GAGVSQTPSNKVTEKGKYVELRCDPISGHTALYWYRQSLGQGPEFLIYFQGTGAADDSGLPNDRFFAVRPEGSVSTLKIQRTERGDSAVYLCASSLEGFTEAFFGQGTRLTVV.

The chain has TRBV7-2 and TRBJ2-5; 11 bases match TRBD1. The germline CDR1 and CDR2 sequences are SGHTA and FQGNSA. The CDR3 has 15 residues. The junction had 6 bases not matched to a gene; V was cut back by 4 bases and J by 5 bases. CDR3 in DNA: TGTGCCAGCAGCTGGACAGGGGGCGAACGGGAGACCCAGTACTTC. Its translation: CASSWTGGERETQYF. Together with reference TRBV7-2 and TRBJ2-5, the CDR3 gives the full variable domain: GAGVSQSPSNKVTEKGKDVELRCDPISGHTALYWYRQSLGQGLEFLIYFQGNSAPDKSGLPSDRFSAERTGGSVSTLTIQRTQQEDSAVYLCASSWTGGERETQYFGPGTRLLVL.

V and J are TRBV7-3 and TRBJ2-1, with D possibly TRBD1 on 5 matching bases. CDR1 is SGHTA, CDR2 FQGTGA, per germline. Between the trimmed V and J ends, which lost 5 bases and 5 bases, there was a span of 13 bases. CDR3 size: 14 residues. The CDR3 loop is CASSLTRANNEQFF. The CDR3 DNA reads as TGTGCCAGCAGCCTGACCAGGGCCAACAATGAGCAGTTCTTC.

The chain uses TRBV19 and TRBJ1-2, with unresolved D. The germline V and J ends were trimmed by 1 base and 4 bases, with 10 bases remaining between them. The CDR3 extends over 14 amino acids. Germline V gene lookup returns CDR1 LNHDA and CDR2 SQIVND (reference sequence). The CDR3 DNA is TGTGCCAGTAGTATAGGTCCGGGTCCCTATGGCTACACCTTC. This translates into CASSIGPGPYGYTF.

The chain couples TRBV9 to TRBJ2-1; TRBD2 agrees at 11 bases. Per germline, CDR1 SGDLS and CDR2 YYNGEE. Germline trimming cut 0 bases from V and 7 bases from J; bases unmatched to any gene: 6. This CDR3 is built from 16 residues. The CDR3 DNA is TGTGCCAGCAGCGTAGTTTCTAGCGGGAGGTCGAATGAGCAGTTCTTC. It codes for CASSVVSSGRSNEQFF. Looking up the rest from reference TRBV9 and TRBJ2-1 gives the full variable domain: DSGVTQTPKHLITATGQRVTLRCSPRSGDLSVYWYQQSLDQGLQFLIQYYNGEERAKGNILERFSAQQFPDLHSELNLSSLELGDSALYFCASSVVSSGRSNEQFFGPGTRLTVL.